This entry concerns a single T cell receptor beta chain. What it binds is not known. Healthy donors had no documented immune events, such as infections, while sampled. The data were produced by immunoSEQ multiplex PCR, yet TCRdb's version contains in-frame clones alone and is incomplete. The sample holds some 97,000 clones, 80% to 90% seen once. The CDR3 is 15 amino acids. Germline CDR1 is LGHNA and CDR2 is YSLEER. This entry comes from a study of identifying expanded T cells in peripheral blood. Study conclusions and caveats: Across healthy donors, higher total template counts meant significantly greater roughly 2-week count variance. Differentially abundant clones: roughly 1.2 between replicates, approximately 15 at around 14 days, less than 25 at four.

The sample comprised blood. The rearrangement uses TRBV4-3 and TRBJ2-5, with D uncertain. The DNA end is a closer match to TRBJ2-7, so the J assignment may be wrong. The sequence was obtained from a person between 18 and 69 years old in good health. The CDR3 region is CASSQQFSSSYEQYF. The CDR3 DNA sequence: TGCGCCAGCAGCCAACAGTTCTCCAGCTCCTACGAGCAGTACTTC.